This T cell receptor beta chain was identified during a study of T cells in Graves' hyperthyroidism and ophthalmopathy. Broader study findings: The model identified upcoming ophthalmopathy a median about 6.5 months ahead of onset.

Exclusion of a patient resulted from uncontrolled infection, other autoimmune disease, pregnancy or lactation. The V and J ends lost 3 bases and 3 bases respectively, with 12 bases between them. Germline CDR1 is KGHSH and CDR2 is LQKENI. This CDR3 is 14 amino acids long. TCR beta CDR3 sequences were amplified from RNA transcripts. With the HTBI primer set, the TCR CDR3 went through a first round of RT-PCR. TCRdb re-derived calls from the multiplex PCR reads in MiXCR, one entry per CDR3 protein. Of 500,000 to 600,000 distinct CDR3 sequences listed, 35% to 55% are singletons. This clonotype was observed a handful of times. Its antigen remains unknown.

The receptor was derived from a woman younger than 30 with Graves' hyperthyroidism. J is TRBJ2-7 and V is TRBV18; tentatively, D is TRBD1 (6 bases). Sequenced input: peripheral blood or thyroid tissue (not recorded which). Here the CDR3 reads CASSPRDTDYEQYF. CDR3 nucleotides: TGTGCCAGCTCACCTAGGGACACCGACTACGAGCAGTACTTC.